The 23 T cell receptor beta chains reported below all come from one sample, sequenced in a study of shared T cell receptors in the human thymus (dated by TCRdb to 2020 to 2022). Library creation used the immunoSEQ multiplex PCR assay. TCRdb retrieved this table from immuneACCESS and kept in-frame rearrangements only. Not all clones are present; in checked studies, unresolved V genes account for under half, and no reason is known for the remainder. This sample has approximately 730,000 clones in its table, and 80% to 90% of those were observed once. The top ten clones comprise about 0.011% of the sample. These same data were also listed under a study on human thymus T cells.

The sequenced sample was thymocytes. Receptors were obtained from a girl under three years old with a congenital heart defect. Donor details come from another sample of the same person, matched by shared clones.

There are a few counts of this clone. The chain combines TRBV6-1 with TRBJ2-7, with TRBD1 identical over 9 bases. The J segment lost 1 base and the V segment lost 7 bases, leaving 5 bases of the junction unmatched. Germline lookup yields CDR1 MNHNS and CDR2 SASEGT. This CDR3 spans 14 amino acids. The CDR3 DNA reads TGTGCCAGCATGGGACAGGGAGATTCCTACGAGCAGTACTTC. It is translated as CASMGQGDSYEQYF.

The V and J genes are TRBV5-1 and TRBJ1-1; D unclear. The V gene lost 4 bases and the J gene lost 4 bases, with 14 bases spanning the gap. Germline V gene data show CDR1 as SGHRS and CDR2 as YFSETQ. The CDR3 runs 14 residues. In nucleotides, the CDR3 is TGCGCCAGCAGCCAAAACCGGGAGCTCACTGAAGCTTTCTTT. It is translated as CASSQNRELTEAFF.

The chain joins TRBV28 to TRBJ1-1; possibly TRBD1 for D (6 bases). The CDR3 runs 14 residues. Germline CDR1 and CDR2: MDHEN and SYDVKM. V was pared by 4 bases and J by 7 bases, with 16 bases between. Written as DNA, the CDR3 is TGTGCCAGCAGTTCAAACAGGGCTTTGGGTGAAGCTTTCTTT. Protein sequence: CASSSNRALGEAFF.

This clone turned up a few times. The J gene is TRBJ2-7, the V gene TRBV5-6; D is perhaps TRBD1 (6 bases). V was clipped by 5 bases and J by 2 bases, with 8 bases between them. Germline values: CDR1 SGHDT, CDR2 YYEEEE. This CDR3 is 12 amino acids long. The CDR3 DNA follows: TGTGCCAGCAGGCAGGGGACCTACGAGCAGTACTTC. Its protein product is CASRQGTYEQYF.

The genes are TRBV13 and TRBJ1-1; D not resolved. The CDR3 is 14 residues long. Germline values: CDR1 PRHDT, CDR2 FYEKMQ (reference sequence). V was shortened by 0 bases and J by 0 bases, with 5 bases between the two germline ends. In DNA, the CDR3 is TGTGCCAGCAGCTTAGGCCGTTTGAACACTGAAGCTTTCTTT. Protein product: CASSLGRLNTEAFF.

V and J are TRBV5-1 and TRBJ1-6, with 9 bases matching TRBD1. J lost 6 bases, V lost 0 bases, and 4 bases had no gene match. The CDR3 loop spans 16 amino acids. Germline CDR1 reads SGHRS; CDR2 reads YFSETQ. The CDR3 DNA follows: TGCGCCAGCAGCTTGGCGAGGGACAGGGCTAATTCACCCCTCCACTTT. Its protein product is CASSLARDRANSPLHF.

Details on this clone: Distinct nucleotide sequences in the sample also encode this CDR3. This sequence joins TRBV6-5 and TRBJ1-2; a possible D gene is TRBD1 (5 bases). The CDR3 extends over 13 amino acids. Trimming removed 3 bases from V and 3 bases from J, with 8 bases in between. Germline loops: CDR1 MNHEY, CDR2 SVGAGI. DNA of the CDR3: TGTGCCAGCAGTTATCGGGGGTACTATGGCTACACCTTC. Translating it yields CASSYRGYYGYTF.

This chain links TRBV10-3 with TRBJ1-1; TRBD1 is a possible D gene (5 bases). Germline CDR1 is ENHRY and CDR2 is SYGVKD. The CDR3 extends over 13 amino acids. Trimming took 4 bases from V and 7 from J, leaving 13 bases between them. The DNA for the CDR3 is TGTGCCATCAGTGGGACACGAGTACATGAAGCTTTCTTT. This gives the protein CAISGTRVHEAFF.

The V call is TRBV5-1, the J call TRBJ1-3, with 7 bases lining up with TRBD1. Germline loops: CDR1 SGHRS, CDR2 YFSETQ. The CDR3 is 17 residues long. Trimming removed 4 bases from V and 2 bases from J; junction bases left unmatched: 12. CDR3 residues: CASSKDRQGKAGNTIYF. The CDR3 bases are TGCGCCAGCAGCAAGGATCGACAGGGTAAAGCTGGAAACACCATATATTTT. Looking up the rest from reference TRBV5-1 and TRBJ1-3 gives the full variable domain: KAGVTQTPRYLIKTRGQQVTLSCSPISGHRSVSWYQQTPGQGLQFLFEYFSETQRNKGNFPGRFSGRQFSNSRSEMNVSTLELGDSALYLCASSKDRQGKAGNTIYFGEGSWLTVV.

This chain uses TRBV4-3 with TRBJ1-1; the D gene is possibly TRBD1 (5 bases). V was clipped by 1 base and J by 4 bases, with 10 bases between them. Germline CDR1 and CDR2: LGHNA and YSLEER. The CDR3 runs to 14 residues. The CDR3 DNA is TGCGCCAGCAGCCAAGTATTACAGGTCACTGAAGCTTTCTTT. It codes for CASSQVLQVTEAFF.

This clone came up a few times. The rearrangement uses TRBV6-1 and TRBJ1-4, with a weak D call TRBD1 (5 bases). This CDR3 has 18 residues. CDR1 and CDR2 (germline): MNHNS, SASEGT. Trimming pared 1 base from V and 8 bases from J, leaving 23 bases between. Written as DNA, the CDR3 is TGTGCCAGCAGTGAAGAAGGAATGCTCGGGACTATGTTCGAAAAACTGTTTTTT. It encodes CASSEEGMLGTMFEKLFF.

This sequence joins TRBV7-8 and TRBJ1-2; a possible D gene is TRBD1 (5 bases). There are 14 residues in the CDR3. V lost 5 bases and J lost 6, with 16 bases in between. CDR1 and CDR2 from the germline V gene are SGHVS and FQNEAQ. CDR3 region: CASSRLHRKHGYTF. CDR3 DNA: TGTGCCAGCAGCCGACTCCACAGGAAACATGGCTACACCTTC.

On this clone: Other DNA sequences in this sample translate to the same CDR3. The chain joins TRBV5-1 to TRBJ1-1, with D possibly TRBD1 on 5 matching bases. The CDR3 runs 14 residues. Germline V gene lookup returns CDR1 SGHRS and CDR2 YFSETQ. V was trimmed by 4 bases and J by 0 bases, leaving 10 bases between them. This chain's CDR3 is CASSVHRLNTEAFF. The DNA for the CDR3 is TGCGCCAGCAGCGTTCACAGGCTGAACACTGAAGCTTTCTTT.

The chain links TRBV28 to TRBJ1-1; 8 bases agree with TRBD1. The CDR3 extends over 22 amino acids. Per germline, CDR1 MDHEN and CDR2 SYDVKM. V shed 6 bases, J shed 0 bases, and the junction held 27 bases outside the gene matches. The CDR3 spells CASSLPTGQAPVGGVMNTEAFF. The CDR3 DNA sequence: TGTGCCAGCAGCCTCCCCACGGGACAGGCGCCGGTTGGTGGGGTTATGAACACTGAAGCTTTCTTT.

The V and J genes are TRBV19 and TRBJ1-5, with a tentative D call TRBD1 (5 bases). The CDR3 loop spans 14 amino acids. V lost 8 bases and J lost 7, with 18 bases in between. Germline V gene lookup returns CDR1 LNHDA and CDR2 SQIVND (reference sequence). In DNA form, the CDR3 reads TGTGCCAGTTCCCGGGGCGGGGTAGGGCAGCCCCAGCATTTT. It is translated as CASSRGGVGQPQHF.

This chain connects TRBV2 to TRBJ2-7; D remains unclear. This CDR3 spans 13 amino acids. V was pared by 6 bases and J by 3 bases, with 12 bases between. Germline V lookup: CDR1 SNHLY, CDR2 FYNNEI. The DNA for the CDR3 is TGTGCCAGCAGCCAGGAACTTCGCTACGAGCAGTACTTC. Encoded protein: CASSQELRYEQYF.

This clone has a single count. V and J are TRBV4-3 and TRBJ1-1; 8 bases agree with TRBD1. In germline, CDR1 is LGHNA, CDR2 YSLEER. The CDR3 is 17 amino acids. J lost 4 bases, V lost 0 bases, and 10 bases had no gene match. Written as DNA, the CDR3 is TGCGCCAGCAGCCAAGATTTCTCAGGGGGCGAGGGCACTGAAGCTTTCTTT. Its translation: CASSQDFSGGEGTEAFF.

V usage is TRBV10-2 and J usage is TRBJ2-3; 7 nucleotides match TRBD1. The germline gives CDR1 WSHSY, CDR2 SAAADI. CDR3 length equals 15 residues. With V trimmed by 3 bases and J by 2 bases, 5 bases remained unmatched. This CDR3 reads CASSEDREITDTQYF. As DNA, the CDR3 is TGCGCCAGCAGTGAAGACAGGGAAATCACAGATACGCAGTATTTT.

This chain connects TRBV5-6 to TRBJ2-7; 8 bases fit TRBD1. The CDR3 contains 15 residues. Trimming took 0 bases from V and 5 from J; bases not matched to a gene: 7. The germline gives CDR1 SGHDT, CDR2 YYEEEE. CDR3 in amino acids: CASSLGQGAVHEQYF. DNA of the CDR3: TGTGCCAGCAGCTTGGGTCAGGGGGCGGTTCACGAGCAGTACTTC.

The J gene is TRBJ2-6, the V gene TRBV29-1, with D perhaps TRBD2 (6 bases). Between the trimmed V and J ends, which lost 6 bases and 0 bases, there was a span of 18 bases. Germline CDR1 SQVTM, CDR2 ANQGSEA. CDR3 size: 17 residues. CDR3 protein: CSVGGGGAHSGANVLTF. The CDR3 bases are TGCAGCGTGGGGGGAGGTGGGGCTCACTCTGGGGCCAACGTCCTGACTTTC.

This chain connects TRBV10-2 to TRBJ2-5; D possibly corresponds to TRBD1 (6 bases). Germline V gene lookup returns CDR1 WSHSY and CDR2 SAAADI. CDR3 length: 13 amino acids. The V and J ends lost 7 bases and 4 bases respectively, with 13 bases between them. The DNA of the CDR3 is TGCGCCAGCACGGACAGCCTGGGAGAGACCCAGTACTTC. Translating gives CASTDSLGETQYF.

The rearrangement joins TRBV6-5 to TRBJ2-3, with a weak D call TRBD1 (6 bases). The CDR3 is 14 amino acids. Germline CDR1 and CDR2: MNHEY and SVGAGI. The V gene lost 10 bases and the J gene lost 2 bases, with 16 bases spanning the gap. This chain's CDR3 is CATQGLLDTDTQYF. CDR3 in DNA: TGTGCCACCCAGGGGTTGCTAGACACAGATACGCAGTATTTT.

The genes are TRBV5-3 and TRBJ1-1, with 7 bases matching TRBD1. TRBV5-3 is classed as an ORF, of uncertain function. Losses at the gene ends were 8 bases for V and 6 bases for J; bases not matched to a gene: 13. This CDR3 region has 14 residues. This chain's CDR3 is CASRGHGRVSEAFF. The CDR3 DNA is TGTGCCAGTAGGGGGCACGGGAGAGTTTCTGAAGCTTTCTTT.